A selection of T cell receptor beta chains follows, all from one sample in a study of blood T cell repertoires in COVID-19. Produced via immunoSEQ multiplex PCR; TCRdb's table is partial and in-frame only. The sample holds about 94,000 clones, roughly 84% seen once. The source material was peripheral blood. The origin of the receptors is a man aged 55 to 70 with acute or convalescent COVID-19. Both conserved end residues are part of each CDR3. A D gene is named only where the DNA matches it firmly. Clone size, where shown, is once, few, many, or a class for clones that have expanded.

v_gene,d_gene,j_gene,abundance,CDR3aa,CDR3nt
TRBV27,TRBD1,TRBJ2-5,NA,CASSTGTGWRGTQYF,TGTGCCAGCAGCACCGGGACAGGGTGGCGGGGGACCCAGTACTTC
TRBV27,NA,TRBJ2-1,NA,CASSPDLADYNEQFF,TGTGCCAGCAGTCCCGACCTAGCAGACTACAATGAGCAGTTCTTC
TRBV6-1,TRBD1,TRBJ1-5,NA,CASSEYWDRLNQPQHF,TGTGCCAGCAGTGAATATTGGGACAGATTAAATCAGCCCCAGCATTTT
TRBV7-2,NA,TRBJ1-1,NA,CASSWGTNTEAFF,TGTGCCAGCAGCTGGGGCACGAACACTGAAGCTTTCTTT
TRBV18,TRBD1,TRBJ1-2,NA,CASSPGQVHSYTF,TGTGCCAGCTCACCGGGACAGGTGCATAGCTACACCTTC
TRBV12-2,NA,TRBJ2-7,few,CASRLAKPPEGQPSYEQYF,TGTGCAAGTCGCTTAGCGAAGCCCCCCGAGGGACAGCCTTCCTACGAGCAGTACTTC
TRBV27,NA,TRBJ1-1,many,CASSLLGLGRGYSEAFF,TGTGCCAGCAGTTTATTGGGTCTCGGGAGGGGATACTCTGAAGCTTTCTTT
TRBV7-9,TRBD1,TRBJ2-7,NA,CASSSRDRAYEQYF,TGTGCCAGCAGCTCCCGGGACAGGGCCTACGAGCAGTACTTC
TRBV27,NA,TRBJ2-1,NA,CASSLLGAFDYNEQFF,TGTGCCAGCAGTTTATTAGGAGCCTTTGACTACAATGAGCAGTTCTTC
TRBV6-1,TRBD2,TRBJ2-1,NA,CASSEARGGSYNEQFF,TGTGCCAGCAGTGAAGCTCGGGGGGGCTCCTACAATGAGCAGTTCTTC
TRBV7-2,NA,TRBJ1-1,NA,CASTNQAGTEAFF,TGTGCCAGCACAAACCAGGCGGGGACTGAAGCTTTCTTT
TRBV9,NA,TRBJ2-2,NA,CASRRGTSTGELFF,TGTGCCAGCAGGCGTGGGACAAGCACCGGGGAGCTGTTTTTT
TRBV7-6,NA,TRBJ2-7,NA,CASSHRFAYEQYF,TGTGCCAGCAGCCACAGGTTTGCCTACGAGCAGTACTTC
TRBV3-1/TRBV3-2,TRBD1,TRBJ1-2,NA,CASSQEGTGRGYTF,TGTGCCAGCAGCCAGGAAGGGACAGGTCGGGGCTACACCTTC
TRBV6-4,NA,TRBJ1-6,few,CASSEQGSGSPLHF,TGTGCCAGCAGTGAGCAGGGCTCCGGATCACCCCTCCACTTT
TRBV7-2,TRBD1,TRBJ2-7,once,CASSSYGDSLYEQYF,TGTGCCAGCAGCTCGTATGGGGACAGCCTCTACGAGCAGTACTTC
TRBV5-4,TRBD1,TRBJ2-4,once,CASSLGRTGGTKNIQYF,TGTGCCAGCAGCTTGGGTAGGACAGGGGGAACCAAAAACATTCAGTACTTC
TRBV27,TRBD1,TRBJ1-2,NA,CASRRQGSYGYTF,TGTGCCAGCAGACGACAGGGATCTTATGGCTACACCTTC
TRBV7-2,NA,TRBJ1-1,once,CASSLMEGAFF,TGTGCCAGCAGCTTAATGGAGGGAGCTTTCTTT
TRBV12-3/TRBV12-4,TRBD2,TRBJ2-7,NA,CASSSGTSDEQYF,TGTGCCAGCAGTTCCGGGACTAGCGACGAGCAGTACTTC
TRBV28,TRBD1,TRBJ1-1,NA,CASSSYRGMNTEAFF,TGTGCCAGCAGTTCCTACAGGGGGATGAACACTGAAGCTTTCTTT
TRBV27,TRBD1,TRBJ2-3,NA,CASSLRGLGTDTQYF,TGTGCCAGCAGTTTAAGGGGGCTGGGCACAGATACGCAGTATTTT
TRBV7-2,TRBD2,TRBJ2-1,NA,CASSLIGPSGGHGQFF,TGTGCCAGCAGCTTAATTGGTCCTAGCGGGGGGCATGGGCAGTTCTTC
TRBV18,TRBD1,TRBJ2-1,NA,CASSAGQADEQFF,TGTGCCAGCTCAGCCGGACAGGCGGATGAGCAGTTCTTC
TRBV10-3,NA,TRBJ1-5,NA,CAISESNRVSGNQPQHF,TGTGCCATCAGTGAGTCGAACAGGGTCTCGGGCAATCAGCCCCAGCATTTT
TRBV18,TRBD1,TRBJ2-7,NA,CASSPATGSSYEQYF,TGTGCCAGCTCACCGGCGACAGGGTCAAGCTACGAGCAGTACTTC
TRBV10-3,NA,TRBJ1-6,NA,CAISEGGSSYNSPLHF,TGTGCCATCAGTGAAGGCGGCAGCTCCTATAATTCACCCCTCCACTTT
TRBV2,TRBD2,TRBJ2-7,NA,CASELRTSGGEQYF,TGTGCCAGCGAGCTCCGAACTAGCGGGGGAGAGCAGTACTTC
TRBV2,TRBD1,TRBJ1-2,NA,CASTPGGNLGYGYTF,TGTGCCAGCACTCCAGGGGGCAACTTAGGGTATGGCTACACCTTC
TRBV6-2/TRBV6-3,TRBD1,TRBJ1-2,NA,CASSYTGGYGYTF,TGTGCCAGCAGTTACACAGGGGGCTATGGCTACACCTTC
TRBV7-9,NA,TRBJ1-3,NA,CASSLARGGSGNTIYF,TGTGCCAGCAGCTTAGCGCGGGGTGGCTCTGGAAACACCATATATTTT
TRBV9,TRBD1,TRBJ2-7,NA,CASSLTRDRDEQYF,TGTGCCAGCAGCTTAACCCGGGACAGGGACGAGCAGTACTTC
TRBV7-8,TRBD2,TRBJ2-7,NA,CASQAGALLNPTYEQYF,TGTGCCAGTCAAGCGGGGGCACTACTCAACCCCACCTACGAGCAGTACTTC
TRBV6-4,NA,TRBJ2-2,NA,CASSAPNTGELFF,TGTGCCAGCAGTGCTCCTAACACCGGGGAGCTGTTTTTT
TRBV7-6,NA,TRBJ1-6,NA,CASSLGWRAASNSPLHF,TGTGCCAGCAGCTTAGGTTGGCGGGCAGCATCCAATTCACCCCTCCACTTT
TRBV20-1,TRBD1,TRBJ1-1,NA,CSAGPRGKAFF,TGCAGTGCTGGGCCCAGGGGGAAAGCTTTCTTT
TRBV9,NA,TRBJ1-2,NA,CASNQGGDVYGYTF,TGTGCCAGCAACCAGGGAGGGGACGTCTATGGCTACACCTTC
TRBV5-4,TRBD1,TRBJ1-2,few,CASSPKPTGGVGGYTF,TGTGCCAGCAGCCCTAAGCCGACAGGGGGGGTAGGGGGCTACACCTTC
TRBV25-1,NA,TRBJ1-2,NA,CASSEYNSPTDNGYTF,TGTGCCAGCAGTGAATATAACTCCCCGACAGATAACGGCTACACCTTC
TRBV12-3/TRBV12-4,NA,TRBJ1-2,NA,CASSFSSFYGYTF,TGTGCCAGCAGTTTTAGTAGCTTCTATGGCTACACCTTC
TRBV5-1,NA,TRBJ1-3,NA,CASSLDLLQGYSGNTIYF,TGCGCCAGCAGCTTGGATCTATTACAGGGATACTCTGGAAACACCATATATTTT
TRBV18,TRBD1,TRBJ1-2,once,CASSPFRDRDGYTF,TGTGCCAGCTCACCTTTCCGGGACAGGGATGGCTACACCTTC
TRBV19,NA,TRBJ1-6,NA,CATGEAENSPLHF,TGTGCCACCGGGGAGGCGGAAAATTCACCCCTCCACTTT
TRBV4-2,TRBD1,TRBJ1-5,NA,CASSPWTGDQPQHF,TGTGCCAGCAGCCCTTGGACAGGGGATCAGCCCCAGCATTTT
TRBV30,NA,TRBJ1-2,NA,CAWSLPGAGYTF,TGTGCCTGGAGCTTGCCAGGGGCTGGCTACACCTTC